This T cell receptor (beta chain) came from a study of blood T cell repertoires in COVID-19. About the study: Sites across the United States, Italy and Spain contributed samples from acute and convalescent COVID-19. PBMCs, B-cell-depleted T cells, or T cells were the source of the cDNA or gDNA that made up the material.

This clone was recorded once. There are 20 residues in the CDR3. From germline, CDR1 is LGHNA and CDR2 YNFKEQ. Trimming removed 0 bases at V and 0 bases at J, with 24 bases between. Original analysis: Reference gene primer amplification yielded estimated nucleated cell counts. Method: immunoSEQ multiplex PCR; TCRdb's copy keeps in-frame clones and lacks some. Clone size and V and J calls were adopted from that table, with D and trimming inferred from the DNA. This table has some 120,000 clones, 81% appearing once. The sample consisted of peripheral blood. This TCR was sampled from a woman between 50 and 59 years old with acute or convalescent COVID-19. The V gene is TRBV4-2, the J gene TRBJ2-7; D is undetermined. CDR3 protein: CASSQDLEEYERPSSYEQYF. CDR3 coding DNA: TGTGCCAGCAGCCAAGATCTCGAGGAGTACGAACGCCCCTCCTCCTACGAGCAGTACTTC.